This T cell receptor beta chain was captured by sequencing in a study of blood T cell repertoires in COVID-19. Study-level information: Sample material is recorded as cDNA or gDNA derived from T cells, B-cell-depleted T cells, or PBMCs.

Sequenced by immunoSEQ multiplex PCR; TCRdb stores in-frame clones only, minus some. The repertoire holds around 290,000 clones, with 86% as singletons. V lost 0 bases and J 2 bases, leaving 14 bases between the germline ends. The CDR3 contains 16 residues. Germline assignment: CDR1 SGHTA and CDR2 FQGNSA. A Seattle source enrolled patients during active infection and followed them longitudinally. The receptor's source is a woman in her 70s with COVID-19, enrolled during active disease. The J gene is TRBJ2-7, the V gene TRBV7-2; D perhaps matches TRBD2 (6 bases). The sample comprised peripheral blood. The CDR3 sequence: CASSLAAGRRTYEQYF. The CDR3 DNA sequence: TGTGCCAGCAGCTTAGCGGCGGGGCGCCGGACCTACGAGCAGTACTTC.